The 3 T cell receptor beta chains below all came from one sample that was sequenced in a study of vaccination and CD4 T cells after COVID-19. Their recognized antigens are unknown. The treatment is: roughly ten-day PBMC culture with coronavirus spike peptide pools or control peptides (ViraFEST assay). The Oncomine TCR Beta short-read assay sequenced DNA from cultured CD4+ T cells. TCRdb reprocessed the PCR reads with MiXCR, giving one entry per CDR3 protein. Counted here are about 25,000 distinct CDR3 sequences, 45% to 50% occurring once; the ten biggest clones make up 5% to 6.5%. Sequenced sample: CD4+ T cells from blood, cultured in vitro. These receptors were collected from a human donor who had recovered from COVID-19.

This clonotype was seen more than once but under ten times. This rearrangement joins TRBV2 to TRBJ1-1; D gene unclear. The ends were cut back, 3 bases at V and 6 bases at J, with 8 bases in the middle. The CDR3 length is 12 residues. The germline gives CDR1 SNHLY, CDR2 FYNNEI. Here the CDR3 reads CASSDGWAEAFF. CDR3 nucleotides: TGTGCCAGCAGTGATGGCTGGGCTGAAGCTTTCTTT.

This clonotype was found a few times. CDR3 nucleotides: TGTGCCACCAGTGACGGGTCAGGGACAGGGGTAGGTAGCAATCAGCCCCAGCATTTT. Translation: CATSDGSGTGVGSNQPQHF. The V gene is TRBV24-1, the J gene TRBJ1-5, with TRBD1 identical over 10 bases. Germline CDR1 KGHDR, CDR2 SFDVKD. Trimming removed 4 bases from V and 0 bases from J; junction bases left unmatched: 11. CDR3 length: 19 amino acids.

This clonotype was counted between two and nine times. V gene TRBV20-1 combines with J gene TRBJ2-3; either TRBD1 or TRBD2 may fit D (6 bases each). The germline CDR1 and CDR2 sequences are DFQATT and SNEGSKA (reference sequence). V was shortened by 6 bases and J by 2 bases, with 18 bases between the two germline ends. The CDR3 sequence is 15 residues long. CDR3 residues: CSAIFGGGITDTQYF. The CDR3 region has the DNA TGCAGTGCCATTTTTGGGGGCGGGATCACAGATACGCAGTATTTT.